This is a list of T cell receptor beta chains from one sample in a study of pediatric ulcerative colitis. Some clones are missing from TCRdb's copy, which holds only in-frame ones; the method was immunoSEQ multiplex PCR. Counted here are 30,000 or so clones, roughly 78% occurring once; the ten biggest clones make up 3.5% to 4.5%. The specimen was blood. The source of these receptors is a boy aged 5-17 years with severe ulcerative colitis. CDR3s include the opening cysteine and the closing phenylalanine or tryptophan. A D gene is named only where the DNA matches it firmly. Clone size, where shown, is once, few, many, or a class for clones that have expanded.

d_call clone_size j_call v_call cdr3_aa cdr3_nt
- - TRBJ1-4 TRBV5-8 CASSYSDTRTNEKLFF TGTGCCAGCAGCTACTCGGACACCAGAACTAATGAAAAACTGTTTTTT
- - TRBJ1-5 TRBV6-1 CASSEASRVGQPQHF TGTGCCAGCAGTGAAGCGTCCAGGGTGGGTCAGCCCCAGCATTTT
TRBD1 - TRBJ1-4 TRBV9 CASSPPTGEEEKLFF TGTGCCAGCAGCCCCCCAACAGGGGAGGAGGAAAAACTGTTTTTT
- - TRBJ2-7 TRBV5-5 CASSSHTSEQYF TGTGCCAGCAGCTCCCACACCTCCGAGCAGTACTTC
TRBD1 - TRBJ1-2 TRBV4-1 CASSSPPGQGAQGYGYTF TGCGCCAGCAGCTCCCCCCCGGGACAGGGGGCCCAAGGCTATGGCTACACCTTC
- - TRBJ1-2 TRBV18 CASSPADTRGYTF TGTGCCAGCTCGCCTGCGGATACTCGTGGCTACACCTTC
- - TRBJ1-5 TRBV6-1 CASSEARAVKGNQPQHF TGTGCCAGCAGTGAGGCCCGTGCGGTGAAGGGCAATCAGCCCCAGCATTTT
- - TRBJ2-1 TRBV7-9 CASSPGGTPVEQFF TGTGCCAGCAGCCCGGGGGGCACTCCGGTTGAGCAGTTCTTC
TRBD1 few TRBJ1-5 TRBV6-1 CASSSGQFNQPQHF TGTGCCAGCAGTTCGGGACAGTTCAATCAGCCCCAGCATTTT
- - TRBJ2-1 TRBV9 CASSAQGLLQHNEQFF TGTGCCAGCAGCGCTCAGGGCCTCCTCCAACACAATGAGCAGTTCTTC
TRBD1 few TRBJ1-5 TRBV19 CASSPSGGRSNQPQHF TGTGCCAGTAGTCCCTCAGGGGGTAGGAGCAATCAGCCCCAGCATTTT
TRBD1 - TRBJ2-2 TRBV18 CASSGQVKNTGELFF TGTGCCAGCTCAGGACAGGTTAAGAACACCGGGGAGCTGTTTTTT
- - TRBJ2-3 TRBV28 CASSSPSRPDTQYF TGTGCCAGCAGCTCCCCCTCGCGGCCAGATACGCAGTATTTT
TRBD1 - TRBJ2-3 TRBV7-9 CASSLGGTGEADTQYF TGTGCCAGCAGCTTAGGTGGGACAGGGGAGGCAGATACGCAGTATTTT
TRBD1 once TRBJ1-2 TRBV19 CASRPGQETYGYTF TGTGCCAGTAGGCCGGGACAGGAGACGTATGGCTACACCTTC
TRBD2 - TRBJ2-1 TRBV19 CASSIGAAGVNEQFF TGTGCCAGTAGTATAGGGGCAGCGGGGGTGAATGAGCAGTTCTTC
TRBD1 - TRBJ2-7 TRBV28 CASSSPYRGILYEQYF TGTGCCAGCAGTTCGCCATACAGGGGGATCCTCTACGAGCAGTACTTC
- - TRBJ1-2 TRBV5-4 CASSLSVSPDGGYTF TGTGCCAGCAGCTTGAGTGTATCACCTGATGGTGGCTACACCTTC
- - TRBJ1-2 TRBV7-9 CASGFMDTHGYTF TGTGCCAGCGGCTTCATGGACACCCATGGCTACACCTTC
TRBD1 - TRBJ1-6 TRBV6-6 CASSSYRGLNSPLHF TGTGCCAGCAGTTCCTACAGGGGGCTAAATTCACCCCTCCACTTT
- - TRBJ2-3 TRBV12-5 CASGLMRTTDTQYF TGTGCTAGTGGTTTGATGCGGACCACAGATACGCAGTATTTT
- - TRBJ2-2 TRBV2 CASSPGRVPGELFF TGTGCCAGCAGTCCGGGGAGAGTCCCCGGGGAGCTGTTTTTT
TRBD1 few TRBJ1-2 TRBV9 CASSFRTGTGYGYTF TGTGCCAGCAGCTTCAGAACCGGGACAGGTTATGGCTACACCTTC
TRBD2 - TRBJ2-3 TRBV7-9 CASSFRRAGGASDTQYF TGTGCCAGCAGCTTTCGTCGGGCGGGGGGTGCCTCGGATACGCAGTATTTT
TRBD1 - TRBJ2-3 TRBV5-4 CASSGGQGRDNTQYF TGTGCCAGCAGCGGTGGACAGGGGAGGGACAATACGCAGTATTTT
TRBD1 - TRBJ2-7 TRBV9 CASSVGTGGIYEQYF TGTGCCAGCAGCGTAGGGACAGGGGGAATCTACGAGCAGTACTTC
- - TRBJ1-1 TRBV28 CASTSAGRGGTEAFF TGTGCCAGCACATCGGCGGGCAGGGGTGGCACTGAAGCTTTCTTT
- - TRBJ1-6 TRBV6-5 CASSYMASPGSPLHF TGTGCCAGCAGTTATATGGCGTCCCCGGGCTCACCCCTCCACTTT
TRBD2 - TRBJ2-5 TRBV27 CASSLAGYQETQYF TGTGCCAGCAGTCTAGCGGGGTACCAAGAGACCCAGTACTTC
- few TRBJ1-2 TRBV29-1 CSVALLQRNYGYTF TGCAGCGTTGCCCTCCTTCAGCGGAACTATGGCTACACCTTC
TRBD1 - TRBJ2-5 TRBV7-2 CASSRDRLQETQYF TGTGCCAGCAGCCGGGACAGATTACAAGAGACCCAGTACTTC
- - TRBJ2-3 TRBV7-9 CASSAPGLSTDTQYF TGTGCCAGCAGCGCTCCGGGACTTTCCACAGATACGCAGTATTTT
- - TRBJ2-1 TRBV28 CASSFPLFGGGASVKEFF -
TRBD1 - TRBJ1-2 TRBV13 CASSPRGVGGYTF TGTGCCAGCAGCCCCAGGGGGGTCGGGGGCTACACCTTC
- - TRBJ1-2 TRBV19 CASNDGANYGYTF TGTGCCAGTAATGACGGAGCTAACTATGGCTACACCTTC
TRBD2 - TRBJ2-5 TRBV19 CASGPGLAAETQYF TGTGCCAGCGGCCCGGGACTAGCGGCGGAGACCCAGTACTTC
- - TRBJ2-2 TRBV7-3 CASSLWGVETGELFF TGTGCCAGCAGCTTATGGGGGGTAGAGACCGGGGAGCTGTTTTTT
- - TRBJ2-1 TRBV7-7 CASSPINYNEQFF TGTGCCAGCAGCCCCATTAACTATAATGAGCAGTTCTTC
- - TRBJ1-2 TRBV21-1 CASSIHNYGYTF TGTGCCAGCAGCATTCATAACTATGGCTACACCTTC
- once TRBJ2-2 TRBV7-8 CASSFRTEELFF TGTGCCAGCAGCTTCCGGACAGAGGAGCTGTTTTTT
TRBD2 - TRBJ2-1 TRBV4-3 CASSQDVRLGGSYQQFF TGCGCCAGCAGCCAAGATGTCCGGCTAGGCGGGAGTTATCAGCAGTTCTTC
TRBD2 - TRBJ2-5 TRBV2 CASSVGRGGGETQYF TGTGCCAGCAGTGTTGGGCGGGGGGGCGGCGAGACCCAGTACTTC
- - TRBJ2-7 TRBV2 CASSEAGRAGVREQYF TGTGCCAGCAGTGAAGCTGGTCGGGCAGGGGTGAGAGAGCAGTACTTC
- - TRBJ2-7 TRBV7-9 CASSAPGASYEQYF TGTGCCAGCAGCGCACCAGGCGCGTCCTACGAGCAGTACTTC
- - TRBJ2-2 TRBV9 CASSAPSFGDTGELFF TGTGCCAGCAGCGCCCCATCCTTCGGAGACACCGGGGAGCTGTTTTTT
TRBD2 - TRBJ2-7 TRBV27 CASSWTSGYEQYF TGTGCCAGCAGTTGGACTAGCGGATACGAGCAGTACTTC
- - TRBJ1-4 TRBV4-1 CASSQVDEKLFF TGCGCCAGCAGCCAGGTTGATGAAAAACTGTTTTTT
- - TRBJ1-1 TRBV11-3 CASSLRVNTEAFF TGTGCCAGCAGCTTACGGGTAAACACTGAAGCTTTCTTT
TRBD2 - TRBJ2-3 TRBV5-4 CASSPDSGGAIDTQYF TGTGCCAGCAGCCCCGATAGCGGGGGGGCCATAGATACGCAGTATTTT
- - TRBJ1-3 TRBV7-2 CASSLARIKLVGVSGNTIYF TGTGCCAGCAGCTTAGCTAGGATCAAGCTTGTAGGCGTCTCTGGAAACACCATATATTTT
- - TRBJ1-1 TRBV7-9 CASSSGWDTEAFF TGTGCCAGCAGCTCAGGGTGGGACACTGAAGCTTTCTTT
TRBD1 - TRBJ1-6 TRBV6-5 CASTQGDPNSPLHF TGTGCCAGCACCCAGGGGGACCCTAATTCACCCCTCCACTTT
- - TRBJ2-7 TRBV21-1 CASRQGLAGYYEQYF TGTGCCAGCCGACAGGGCCTAGCGGGATACTACGAGCAGTACTTC